This is a list of T cell receptor beta chains from one sample in a study of neoadjuvant anti-PD-1 for oral cavity cancer. Some clones are missing from TCRdb's copy, which holds only in-frame ones; the method was immunoSEQ multiplex PCR. The table records about 79,000 clones, around four fifths of them present only once. Sequencing used PBMCs, obtained before nivolumab (anti-PD-1) treatment. These receptors all come from a person between 40 and 85 years old with oral cavity squamous cell carcinoma. Each CDR3 is given without its conserved first and last residue. The order of the fields is V gene, clone size, CDR3 protein. Size values are once, few and many counts, or a class for expanded clones, and some rows have none.

TRBV10-3,-,AISGRDRGSYEQY
TRBV30,few,AWRGLVPTDTQY
TRBV5-6,-,ASSLGGGGGYT
TRBV5-6,-,ASTRTQGKGYT
TRBV6-1,-,ASTITGEAF
TRBV11-3,few,ASSLYGRGTGELF
TRBV11-1,-,ASSLDLSGRDFTYEQY
TRBV6-5,-,ASSYSRQTLGYEQY
TRBV5-4,-,ASSLGVTLNTGELF
TRBV27,-,ASRAGSGGYT
TRBV10-3,few,AINSGVRNEQY
TRBV9,-,ASSVNPGGDETQY
TRBV5-1,-,ASSFRTRTVGDTQY
TRBV28,-,ASSSPLAGRYEQY
TRBV2,-,ASRDDGNYGYT
TRBV7-3,-,ASSPRQTNTGELF
TRBV5-8,-,ASSWRGGGGSYGYT
TRBV11-2,-,ASSFKAGNTGELF
TRBV6-1,-,ASSGGGNVNEKLF
TRBV6-1,-,ASSGGLAGFETQY
TRBV5-4,-,ASSLPGLDPTGELF
TRBV29-1,-,SVEDLKGEAF